This T cell receptor beta chain emerged from a study of CD8 T cells in Susac syndrome. RNA totalling about 0.5 to 1 ug underwent reverse transcription with random hexamers. TCRdb reprocessed the immunoSEQ multiplex PCR reads with MiXCR, giving one entry per CDR3 protein. The table has roughly 200,000 distinct CDR3 sequences, 85% to 95% seen once; the top ten hold around 0.16%. After removal of 6 bases from V and 2 bases from J, the junction contained 12 bases not matched to a gene. Germline V lookup: CDR1 DFQATT, CDR2 SNEGSKA (reference sequence). The CDR3 totals 15 residues. Sequencing was done on a sample of CD8+ T cells from PBMCs. The TCR comes from a human donor with multiple sclerosis. The chain links TRBV20-1 to TRBJ1-2; 7 bases align to TRBD1. The CDR3 DNA follows: TGCAGTGCCACCCCTCCGGGACAGATGAACTATGGCTACACCTTC. Its translation: CSATPPGQMNYGYTF.